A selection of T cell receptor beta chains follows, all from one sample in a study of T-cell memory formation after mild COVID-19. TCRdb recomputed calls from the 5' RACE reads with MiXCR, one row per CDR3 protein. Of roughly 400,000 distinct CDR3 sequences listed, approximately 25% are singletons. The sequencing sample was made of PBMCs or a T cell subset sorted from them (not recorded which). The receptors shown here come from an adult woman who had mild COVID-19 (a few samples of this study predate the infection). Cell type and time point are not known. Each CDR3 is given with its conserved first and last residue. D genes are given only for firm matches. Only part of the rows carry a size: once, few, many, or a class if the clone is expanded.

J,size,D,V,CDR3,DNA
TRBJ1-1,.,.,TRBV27,CASSIGAMNTEAFF,TGTGCCAGCAGTATAGGGGCGATGAACACTGAAGCTTTCTTT
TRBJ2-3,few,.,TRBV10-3,CAISAGAVIDTQYF,TGTGCCATCAGTGCCGGGGCGGTGATCGATACGCAGTATTTT
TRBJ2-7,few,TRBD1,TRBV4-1,CASSLPGGEQYF,TGCGCCAGCAGCCTTCCAGGGGGAGAGCAGTACTTC
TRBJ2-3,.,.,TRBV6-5,CASNELTGGLARTQYF,TGTGCCAGCAACGAATTGACAGGAGGGTTAGCGCGAACGCAGTATTTT
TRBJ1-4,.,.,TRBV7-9,CAGSTSGILYGKLFF,TGTGCCGGCAGCACTTCAGGGATTCTGTACGGAAAACTGTTTTTT
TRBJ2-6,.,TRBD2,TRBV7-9,CASSSRGLAGGSGANVLTF,TGTGCCAGCAGCTCCAGAGGACTAGCGGGGGGAAGTGGGGCCAACGTCCTGACTTTC
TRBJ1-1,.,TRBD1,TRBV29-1,CSEVQGAYTEAFF,TGCAGCGAAGTACAGGGGGCGTACACTGAAGCTTTCTTT
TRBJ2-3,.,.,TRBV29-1,CSVGHLGATDTQYF,TGCAGCGTTGGCCACCTCGGGGCCACAGATACGCAGTATTTT
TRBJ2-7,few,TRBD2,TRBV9,CASSAVSGSSYEQYF,TGTGCCAGCAGCGCAGTTAGCGGGAGTTCCTACGAGCAGTACTTC
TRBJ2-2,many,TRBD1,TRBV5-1,CASRQGASTGELFF,TGCGCCAGCAGACAGGGGGCGAGCACCGGGGAGCTGTTTTTT